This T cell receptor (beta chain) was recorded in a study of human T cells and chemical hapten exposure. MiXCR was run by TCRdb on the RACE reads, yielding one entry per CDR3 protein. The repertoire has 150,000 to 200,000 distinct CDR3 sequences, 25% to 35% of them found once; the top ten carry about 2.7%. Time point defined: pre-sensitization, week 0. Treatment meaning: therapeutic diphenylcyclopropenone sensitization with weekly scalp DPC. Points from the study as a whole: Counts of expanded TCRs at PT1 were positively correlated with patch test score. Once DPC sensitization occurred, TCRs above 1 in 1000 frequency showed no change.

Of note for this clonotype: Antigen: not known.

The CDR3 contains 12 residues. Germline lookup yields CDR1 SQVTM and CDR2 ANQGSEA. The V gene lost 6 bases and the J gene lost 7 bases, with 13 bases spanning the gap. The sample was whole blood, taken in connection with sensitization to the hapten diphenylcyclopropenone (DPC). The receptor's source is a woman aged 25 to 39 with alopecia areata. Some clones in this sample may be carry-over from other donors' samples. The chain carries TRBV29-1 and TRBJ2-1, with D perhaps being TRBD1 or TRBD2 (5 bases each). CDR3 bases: TGCAGCGTGGTCCGGGACCCTAATGAGCAGTTCTTC. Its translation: CSVVRDPNEQFF.